A single T cell receptor beta chain is shown here with its context. Time point specified: newly diagnosed GD, antithyroid drugs for less than 3 months. TCR sequences were obtained from RNA taken from PBMCs. These data belong to a study of regulatory T cells in long-lasting Graves disease. Relying on iRepertoire HTBI primers and Arm-PCR of CDR3 regions, the team built TCR beta libraries. TCRdb called the multiplex PCR reads again in MiXCR, with one record for every CDR3 protein. The profile shows roughly 320,000 distinct CDR3 sequences, about a sixth of them singletons. The same sample was also used in a study of T cells in Graves' hyperthyroidism and ophthalmopathy.

The input for sequencing was peripheral blood mononuclear cells (PBMCs), taken at new diagnosis, from a patient treated with antithyroid drugs. The source is a man aged 35 to 55 with Graves disease.

The CDR3 sequence is CSARDPFTSEKFEQFF. The CDR3 nucleotides read TGCAGTGCTAGAGATCCGTTTACTAGCGAGAAATTTGAGCAGTTCTTC. J is TRBJ2-1 and V is TRBV20-1; TRBD2 matches 7 bases. CDR1 is DFQATT and CDR2 is SNEGSKA in the germline V gene (reference sequence). The CDR3 length is 16 residues. Trimming took 0 bases from V and 9 from J; bases not matched to a gene: 14.